The 6 T cell receptor beta chains given below trace back to one sample, sequenced in a study of T-cell memory formation after mild COVID-19. Using its own MiXCR run on the 5' RACE reads, TCRdb lists one record per CDR3 protein. The sample contains under 150,000 distinct CDR3 sequences, approximately 15% of which appear only once. The sequenced sample consisted of PBMCs or a T cell subset sorted from them (not recorded which). The source is an adult woman who had mild COVID-19 (a few samples of this study predate the infection). Cell type and time point are not known.

The chain employs TRBV19 and TRBJ2-3, with 8 bases lining up with TRBD2. Germline CDR1 is LNHDA and CDR2 is SQIVND (reference sequence). V was pared by 3 bases and J by 3 bases, with 11 bases of the junction left unmatched. The CDR3 contains 17 residues. CDR3 in amino acids: CASSMIGGSGRTDTQYF. The CDR3 DNA reads as TGTGCCAGTAGTATGATTGGGGGGAGCGGGAGAACAGATACGCAGTATTTT. The full variable domain, with the rest looked up from reference TRBV19 and TRBJ2-3, is DGGITQSPKYLFRKEGQNVTLSCEQNLNHDAMYWYRQDPGQGLRLIYYSQIVNDFQKGDIAEGYSVSREKKESFPLTVTSAQKNPTAFYLCASSMIGGSGRTDTQYFGPGTRLTVL.

This clonotype was seen a few times. This sequence joins TRBV5-5 and TRBJ2-5; D is unresolved. Between the trimmed V and J ends, which lost 1 base and 5 bases, there was a span of 6 bases. This CDR3 comprises 12 residues. Germline V gives CDR1 SGHKS, CDR2 YYEKEE (reference sequence). The CDR3 sequence: CASSLPRETQYF. In DNA form, the CDR3 reads TGTGCCAGCAGCTTGCCCCGGGAGACCCAGTACTTC.

Here the CDR3 DNA reads TGTGCCACTACTGGCGAGGCTAACTATGGCTACACCTTC. Translation: CATTGEANYGYTF. V and J are TRBV5-5 and TRBJ1-2; D unresolved. Germline CDR1 reads SGHKS; CDR2 reads YYEKEE (reference sequence). This CDR3 contains 13 residues. Trimming stripped 9 bases from V and 0 bases from J, with 12 bases between.

Written as DNA, the CDR3 is TGTGCCAGCAGCTTTAGACTAGCGGCCGGTGAGCAGTTCTTC. Protein sequence: CASSFRLAAGEQFF. This chain connects TRBV5-6 to TRBJ2-1; 9 nucleotides align to TRBD2. Per the germline V gene, CDR1 is SGHDT and CDR2 is YYEEEE. The CDR3 covers 14 residues. J gave up 9 bases and V 2 bases, and 6 bases lay outside the gene matches.

This chain uses TRBV12-3 or TRBV12-4 with TRBJ2-3; possibly TRBD2 for D (6 bases). This CDR3 contains 15 residues. V was trimmed by 3 bases and J by 1 base, leaving 11 bases between them. This CDR3 is CASSFTGERTDTQYF. The CDR3 region has the DNA TGTGCCAGCAGTTTTACGGGGGAGCGCACAGATACGCAGTATTTT.

This clonotype has only a few counts. The V call is TRBV4-1, the J call TRBJ1-2, with TRBD1 as a possible D gene (5 bases). Per the germline V gene, CDR1 is MGHRA and CDR2 is YSYEKL. The V end lost 0 bases, the J end lost 8 bases, and 22 bases lay between the germline ends. CDR3 size: 17 residues. The CDR3 is CASSQEPGQYALGGYTF. CDR3 sequence (DNA): TGCGCCAGCAGCCAAGAACCAGGGCAATATGCCCTAGGGGGCTACACCTTC.